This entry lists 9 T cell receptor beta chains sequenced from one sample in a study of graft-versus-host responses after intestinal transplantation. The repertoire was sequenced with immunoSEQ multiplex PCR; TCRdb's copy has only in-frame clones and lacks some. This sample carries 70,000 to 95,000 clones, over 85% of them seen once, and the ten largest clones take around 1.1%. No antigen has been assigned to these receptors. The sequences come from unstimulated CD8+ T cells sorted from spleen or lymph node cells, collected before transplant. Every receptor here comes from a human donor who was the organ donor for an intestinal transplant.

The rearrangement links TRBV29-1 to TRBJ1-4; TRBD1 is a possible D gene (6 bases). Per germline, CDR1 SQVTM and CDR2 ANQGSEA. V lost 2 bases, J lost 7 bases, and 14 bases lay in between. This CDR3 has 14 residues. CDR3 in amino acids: CSVEPHRVGEKLFF. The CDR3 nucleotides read TGCAGCGTTGAACCCCACAGGGTGGGTGAAAAACTGTTTTTT.

For the CDR3, the DNA is TGTGCCAGCAGTCTGGACAGGGGGGACTATGGCTACACCTTC. Translating gives CASSLDRGDYGYTF. The rearrangement links TRBV27 to TRBJ1-2; 10 bases are a match to TRBD1. Unmatched junction bases numbered 3, after V lost 5 bases and J lost 3 bases. CDR3 length equals 14 residues. Germline CDR1 is MNHEY and CDR2 is SMNVEV (reference sequence).

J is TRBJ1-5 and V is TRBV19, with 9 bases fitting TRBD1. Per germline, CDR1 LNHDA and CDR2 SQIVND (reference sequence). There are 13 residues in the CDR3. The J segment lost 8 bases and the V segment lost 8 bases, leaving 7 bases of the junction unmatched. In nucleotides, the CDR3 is TGTGCCAGTGGAAGACAGGGGGAAGAGCCCCAGCATTTT. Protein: CASGRQGEEPQHF. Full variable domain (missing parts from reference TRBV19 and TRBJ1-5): DGGITQSPKYLFRKEGQNVTLSCEQNLNHDAMYWYRQDPGQGLRLIYYSQIVNDFQKGDIAEGYSVSREKKESFPLTVTSAQKNPTAFYLCASGRQGEEPQHFGDGTRLSIL.

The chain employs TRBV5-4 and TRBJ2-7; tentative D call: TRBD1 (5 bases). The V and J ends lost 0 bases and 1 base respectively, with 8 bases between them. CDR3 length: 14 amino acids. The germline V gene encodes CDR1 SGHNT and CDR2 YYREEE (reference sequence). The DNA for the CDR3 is TGTGCCAGCAGCTTGGGACAGTTGTCCTACGAGCAGTACTTC. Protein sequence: CASSLGQLSYEQYF.

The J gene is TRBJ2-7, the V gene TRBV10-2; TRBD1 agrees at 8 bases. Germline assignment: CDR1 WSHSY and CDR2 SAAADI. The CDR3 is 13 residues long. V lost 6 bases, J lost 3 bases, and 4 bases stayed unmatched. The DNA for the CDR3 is TGCGCCAGCAGCCCCGGGACAGGCTACGAGCAGTACTTC. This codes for CASSPGTGYEQYF.

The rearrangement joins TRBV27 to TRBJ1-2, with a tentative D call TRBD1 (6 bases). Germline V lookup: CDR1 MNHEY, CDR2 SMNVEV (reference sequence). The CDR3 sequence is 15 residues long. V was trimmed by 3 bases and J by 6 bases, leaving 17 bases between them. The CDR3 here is CASSFSGVIKDGYTF. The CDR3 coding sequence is TGTGCCAGCAGTTTTTCAGGGGTAATCAAGGATGGCTACACCTTC.

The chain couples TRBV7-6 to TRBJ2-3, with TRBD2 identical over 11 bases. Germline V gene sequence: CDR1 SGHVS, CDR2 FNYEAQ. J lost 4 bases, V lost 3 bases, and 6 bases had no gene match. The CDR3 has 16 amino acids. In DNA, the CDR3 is TGTGCCAGCAGCTTCGACACTAGCGGGGGCTCAGATACGCAGTATTTT. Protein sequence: CASSFDTSGGSDTQYF.

The CDR3 is CASSQGLFRNTEAFF. CDR3 DNA: TGTGCCAGCAGCCAGGGTTTATTTAGGAACACTGAAGCTTTCTTT. J is TRBJ1-1 and V is TRBV7-8, with D possibly matching TRBD1 (5 bases). The V end was cut by 5 bases, the J end by 1 base, with 14 bases between. The CDR3 spans 15 residues. CDR1 SGHVS and CDR2 FQNEAQ come from the germline V gene.

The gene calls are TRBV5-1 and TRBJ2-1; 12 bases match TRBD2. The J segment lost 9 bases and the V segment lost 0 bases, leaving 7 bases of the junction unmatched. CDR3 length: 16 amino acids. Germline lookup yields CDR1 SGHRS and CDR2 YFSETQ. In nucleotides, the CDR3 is TGCGCCAGCAGCTTGGGGCCTAGCGGGGGGGCCGCTGAGCAGTTCTTC. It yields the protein CASSLGPSGGAAEQFF.